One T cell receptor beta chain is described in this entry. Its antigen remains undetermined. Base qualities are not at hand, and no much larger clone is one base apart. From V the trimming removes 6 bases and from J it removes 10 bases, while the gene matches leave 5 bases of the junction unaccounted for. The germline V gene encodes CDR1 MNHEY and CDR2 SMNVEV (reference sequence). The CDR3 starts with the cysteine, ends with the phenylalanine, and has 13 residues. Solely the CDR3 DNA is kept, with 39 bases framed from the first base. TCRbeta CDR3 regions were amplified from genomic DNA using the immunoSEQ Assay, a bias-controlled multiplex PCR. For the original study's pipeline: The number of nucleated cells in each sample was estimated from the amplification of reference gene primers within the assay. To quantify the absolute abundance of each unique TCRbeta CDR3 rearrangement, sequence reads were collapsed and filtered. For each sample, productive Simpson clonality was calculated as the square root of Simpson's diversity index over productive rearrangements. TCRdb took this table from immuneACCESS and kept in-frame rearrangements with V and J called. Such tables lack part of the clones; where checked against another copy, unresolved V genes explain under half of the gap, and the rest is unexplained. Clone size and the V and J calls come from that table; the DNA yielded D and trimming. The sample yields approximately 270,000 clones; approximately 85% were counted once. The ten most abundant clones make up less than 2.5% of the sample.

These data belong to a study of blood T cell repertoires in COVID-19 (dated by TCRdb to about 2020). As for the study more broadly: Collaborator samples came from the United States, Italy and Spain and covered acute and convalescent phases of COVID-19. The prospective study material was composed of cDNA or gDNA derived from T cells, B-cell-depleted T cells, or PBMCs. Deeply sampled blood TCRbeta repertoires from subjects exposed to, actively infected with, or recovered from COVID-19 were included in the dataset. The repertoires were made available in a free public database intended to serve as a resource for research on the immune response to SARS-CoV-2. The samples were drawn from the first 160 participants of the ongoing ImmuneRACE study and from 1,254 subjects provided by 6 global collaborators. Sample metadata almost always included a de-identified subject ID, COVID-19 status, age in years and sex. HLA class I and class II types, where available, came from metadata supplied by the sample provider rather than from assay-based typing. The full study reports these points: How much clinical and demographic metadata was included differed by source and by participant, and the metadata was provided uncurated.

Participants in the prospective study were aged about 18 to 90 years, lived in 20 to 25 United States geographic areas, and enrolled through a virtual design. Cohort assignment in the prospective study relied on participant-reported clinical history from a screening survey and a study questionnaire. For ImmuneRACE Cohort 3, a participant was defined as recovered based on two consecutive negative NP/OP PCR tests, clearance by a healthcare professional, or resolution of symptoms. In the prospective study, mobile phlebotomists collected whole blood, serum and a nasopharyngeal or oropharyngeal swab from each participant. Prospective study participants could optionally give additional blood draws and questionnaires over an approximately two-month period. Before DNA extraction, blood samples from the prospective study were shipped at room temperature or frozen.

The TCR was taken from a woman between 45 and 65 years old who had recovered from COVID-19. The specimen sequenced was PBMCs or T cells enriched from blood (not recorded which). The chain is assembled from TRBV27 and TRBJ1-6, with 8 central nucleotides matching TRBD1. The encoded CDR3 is CASRTGAGSPLHF. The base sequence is TGTGCCAGCAGGACAGGGGCGGGCTCACCCCTCCACTTT.